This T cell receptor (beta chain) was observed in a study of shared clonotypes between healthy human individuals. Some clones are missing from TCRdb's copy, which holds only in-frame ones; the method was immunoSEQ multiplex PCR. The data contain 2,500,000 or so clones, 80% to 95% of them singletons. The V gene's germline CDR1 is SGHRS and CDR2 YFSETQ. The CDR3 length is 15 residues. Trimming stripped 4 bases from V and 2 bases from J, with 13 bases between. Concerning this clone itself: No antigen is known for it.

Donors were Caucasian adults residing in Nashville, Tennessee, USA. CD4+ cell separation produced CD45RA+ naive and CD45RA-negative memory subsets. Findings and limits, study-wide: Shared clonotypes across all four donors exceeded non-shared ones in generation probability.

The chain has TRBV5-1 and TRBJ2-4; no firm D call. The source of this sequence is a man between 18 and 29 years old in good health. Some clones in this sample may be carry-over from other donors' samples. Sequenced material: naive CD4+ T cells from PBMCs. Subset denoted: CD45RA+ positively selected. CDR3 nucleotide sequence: TGCGCCAGCAGCCCGGAGTTTGGGTCCAAAAACATTCAGTACTTC. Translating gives CASSPEFGSKNIQYF.